This passage covers 18 T cell receptor beta chains from one sample sequenced in a study of shared clonotypes between healthy human individuals. Assay used: immunoSEQ multiplex PCR; TCRdb lists only in-frame clones, some missing. Seen here are a few million clones, roughly nine tenths observed once, and the top ten hold roughly 0.14%. The sample was naive CD4+ T cells sorted from blood. As to subset: CD45RA+ positively selected. The source is a young man in good health.

CDR3 nucleotide sequence: TGCAGCGGGGGACAGGACTTCGGCTACACCTTC. Amino acids: CSGGQDFGYTF. The V call is TRBV29-1, the J call TRBJ1-2; 8 nucleotides line up with TRBD1. V shed 7 bases and J 8 bases; nucleotides not matched to a gene: 6. The CDR3 totals 11 residues. The V gene's germline CDR1 is SQVTM and CDR2 ANQGSEA. The full variable domain, completed using reference TRBV29-1 and TRBJ1-2, is SAVISQKPSRDICQRGTSLTIQCQVDSQVTMMFWYRQQPGQSLTLIATANQGSEATYESGFVIDKFPISRPNLTFSTLTVSNMSPEDSSIYLCSGGQDFGYTFGSGTRLTVV.

Note on this clone: The CDR3 ends on some other residue instead of the conserved phenylalanine or tryptophan, so this is likely a read error. The DNA is omitted, as the CDR3 cannot be located on it reliably, and the CDR3 follows TCRdb's listing. The rearrangement uses TRBV18 and TRBJ2-7; the table names TRBD1, a call not compared with the DNA. Germline values: CDR1 KGHSH, CDR2 LQKENI. The CDR3 is 16 amino acids in total, end residues counted. The CDR3 sequence: CASSGPRQGGFYEQHL.

The V and J genes are TRBV10-3 and TRBJ2-7, with 9 bases fitting TRBD2. V gave up 3 bases and J gave up 3 bases; unmatched junction bases: 9. CDR1 and CDR2 from the germline V gene are ENHRY and SYGVKD. This CDR3 has 16 amino acids. The CDR3 region is CAISEFSGSDYYEQYF. CDR3 nucleotides: TGTGCCATCAGTGAATTTAGCGGGAGCGACTACTACGAGCAGTACTTC.

The gene calls are TRBV6-1 and TRBJ2-5; perhaps D is TRBD1 or TRBD2 (5 bases each). V shed 4 bases and J shed 5 bases, with 14 bases lying between them. In germline, CDR1 is MNHNS, CDR2 SASEGT. The CDR3 length is 14 residues. This CDR3 is CASSGQRTGETQYF. In DNA, the CDR3 is TGTGCCAGCAGTGGACAGCGGACGGGGGAGACCCAGTACTTC.

The gene calls are TRBV4-1 and TRBJ1-4; 8 nucleotides agree with TRBD1. Germline CDR1 MGHRA, CDR2 YSYEKL. The V segment lost 4 bases and the J segment 8 bases; nucleotides outside the gene matches: 9. This CDR3 contains 15 residues. As DNA, the CDR3 is TGCGCCAGCAGCCGAGGACAGGGTCTTGGGGAAAAACTGTTTTTT. Amino acids: CASSRGQGLGEKLFF.

A single count supports this clone. This sequence joins TRBV7-2 and TRBJ1-6; the D gene is possibly TRBD1 (5 bases). Germline CDR1 and CDR2: SGHTA and FQGNSA. The CDR3 sequence is 14 residues long. V was shortened by 5 bases and J by 2 bases, with 7 bases between the two germline ends. In DNA, the CDR3 is TGTGCCAGCAGCCCAGGGACCTATAATTCACCCCTCCACTTT. It specifies CASSPGTYNSPLHF.

This rearrangement joins TRBV19 to TRBJ2-3, with TRBD2 identical over 9 bases. V lost 1 base and J lost 2; bases outside the gene matches: 7. CDR1 LNHDA and CDR2 SQIVND come from the germline V gene (reference sequence). This CDR3 comprises 17 residues. The CDR3, as DNA: TGTGCCAGTAGTATAGGTTTTAGCGGGGGAGTCACAGATACGCAGTATTTT. Amino acids: CASSIGFSGGVTDTQYF.

The genes are TRBV6-1 and TRBJ1-5; no firm D call. The V gene lost 0 bases and the J gene lost 6 bases, with 6 bases spanning the gap. Germline CDR1 is MNHNS and CDR2 is SASEGT. This CDR3 has 13 amino acids. CDR3 loop: CASSEAMAQPQHF. CDR3 bases: TGTGCCAGCAGTGAAGCGATGGCTCAGCCCCAGCATTTT.

This sequence joins TRBV10-3 and TRBJ2-7; possibly TRBD1 for D (6 bases). The CDR3 totals 13 residues. The V gene's germline CDR1 is ENHRY and CDR2 SYGVKD. V lost 4 bases, J lost 1 base, and 8 bases lay in between. The CDR3 region has the DNA TGTGCCATCAGTGGTGACAGGTCCTACGAGCAGTACTTC. Amino acid sequence: CAISGDRSYEQYF.

A few counts support this clone. The chain carries TRBV25-1 and TRBJ1-1; D gene unclear. The CDR3 is 13 amino acids. Trimming stripped 6 bases from V and 0 bases from J, with 8 bases between. Looked up from germline, CDR1 is MGHDK and CDR2 is SYGVNS. The CDR3 DNA reads TGTGCCAGCAGGGCGCTGTTGAACACTGAAGCTTTCTTT. Amino acid sequence: CASRALLNTEAFF.

V usage is TRBV27 and J usage is TRBJ2-1; D gene unclear. V lost 6 bases to trimming and J lost 8 bases, with 14 bases between them. The CDR3 runs 13 residues. Germline lookup yields CDR1 MNHEY and CDR2 SMNVEV (reference sequence). Written as DNA, the CDR3 is TGTGCCAGCAGCGTAGCCGGCGGCTATGAGCAGTTCTTC. Translated: CASSVAGGYEQFF.

This sequence joins TRBV6-5 and TRBJ2-7; 8 nucleotides agree with TRBD1. This CDR3 is 15 amino acids long. Germline-derived CDR1 and CDR2 are MNHEY and SVGAGI. The V and J ends lost 0 bases and 5 bases, in that order; junction bases with no gene match: 6. CDR3 nucleotide sequence: TGTGCCAGCAGTTACTCGTGGCAGGGGGCCCACGAGCAGTACTTC. Translation gives CASSYSWQGAHEQYF.

The chain recombines TRBV7-2 with TRBJ2-7; D not certain. With 2 bases removed from V and 4 bases from J, the gap between germline ends came to 15 bases. CDR1 is SGHTA, CDR2 FQGNSA, per germline. The CDR3 loop spans 15 amino acids. The CDR3 sequence: CASSLSLASTYEQYF. DNA for the CDR3: TGTGCCAGCAGCTTATCCTTAGCTTCCACGTACGAGCAGTACTTC.

The CDR3 nucleotides are TGTGCCAGCAGAATGGAACAGGGGAACACCGGGGAGCTGTTTTTT. This encodes CASRMEQGNTGELFF. This chain connects TRBV2 to TRBJ2-2, with D possibly matching TRBD1 (6 bases). The V gene lost 6 bases and the J gene lost 1 base, with 12 bases spanning the gap. CDR1 is SNHLY and CDR2 is FYNNEI in the germline V gene. The CDR3 has 15 amino acids.

This clone has just one count. The chain has TRBV11-2 and TRBJ2-3, with a possible D match to TRBD1 (6 bases). Deletions cut 5 bases from V and 5 bases from J, with 14 bases between. The CDR3 extends over 14 amino acids. Germline V gives CDR1 SGHAT, CDR2 FQNNGV. The CDR3 bases are TGTGCCAGCAGCCCAGGGGTAGCGATAGATACGCAGTATTTT. Protein: CASSPGVAIDTQYF. Full variable domain (remainder filled in from reference TRBV11-2 and TRBJ2-3): EAGVAQSPRYKIIEKRQSVAFWCNPISGHATLYWYQQILGQGPKLLIQFQNNGVVDDSQLPKDRFSAERLKGVDSTLKIQPAKLEDSAVYLCASSPGVAIDTQYFGPGTRLTVL.

The V call is TRBV28, the J call TRBJ2-5; D may be TRBD1 or TRBD2 (6 bases each). With 7 bases removed from V and 4 bases from J, the gap between germline ends came to 13 bases. This CDR3 comprises 13 residues. Germline CDR1 reads MDHEN; CDR2 reads SYDVKM. CDR3 sequence (DNA): TGTGCCAGCAACGGGGGCTCCAGAGAGACCCAGTACTTC. Translated, it gives CASNGGSRETQYF.

DNA for the CDR3: TGCGCCAGCAGCTTGCACAGGGGGCGAATATACGACTATGGCTACACCTTC. Its protein is CASSLHRGRIYDYGYTF. This sequence joins TRBV5-1 and TRBJ1-2, with 9 bases aligning to TRBD1. CDR3 length equals 17 residues. The germline gives CDR1 SGHRS, CDR2 YFSETQ. V shed 1 base, J shed 3 bases, and the junction held 10 bases outside the gene matches. The full variable domain, rest sourced from reference TRBV5-1 and TRBJ1-2, is KAGVTQTPRYLIKTRGQQVTLSCSPISGHRSVSWYQQTPGQGLQFLFEYFSETQRNKGNFPGRFSGRQFSNSRSEMNVSTLELGDSALYLCASSLHRGRIYDYGYTFGSGTRLTVV.

This chain uses TRBV7-2 with TRBJ1-2, with 8 nucleotides matching TRBD1. The CDR3 is made up of 15 amino acids. Trimming at V came to 5 bases and at J to 4 bases, leaving 9 bases not matched to a gene. The germline CDR1 and CDR2 sequences are SGHTA and FQGNSA. The CDR3 protein is CASSVGQGRTYGYTF. Written as DNA, the CDR3 is TGTGCCAGCAGCGTCGGACAGGGTCGGACCTATGGCTACACCTTC.